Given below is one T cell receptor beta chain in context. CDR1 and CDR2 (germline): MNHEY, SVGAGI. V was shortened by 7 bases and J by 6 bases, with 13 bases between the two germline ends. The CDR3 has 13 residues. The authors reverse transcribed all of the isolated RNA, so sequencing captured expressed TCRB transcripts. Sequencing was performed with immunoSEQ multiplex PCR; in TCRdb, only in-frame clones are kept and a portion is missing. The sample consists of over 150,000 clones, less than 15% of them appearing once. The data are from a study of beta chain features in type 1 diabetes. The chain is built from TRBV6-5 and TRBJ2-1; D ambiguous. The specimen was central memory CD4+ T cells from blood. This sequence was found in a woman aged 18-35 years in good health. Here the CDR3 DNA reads TGTGCCAGCAACAGTCCCCTGTCCAATGAGCAGTTCTTC. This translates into CASNSPLSNEQFF.